This passage covers 20 T cell receptor beta chains from one sample sequenced in a study of CD8 T cells in ankylosing spondylitis. General study points: For ankylosing spondylitis blood, a TCR beta motif of 7 to 9 highly homologous variants appeared characteristic.

One entry per CDR3 protein, called by TCRdb with MiXCR from the 5' RACE reads. The table records hundreds of thousands of distinct CDR3 sequences, approximately 17% of them present only once. Antigen specificity for these receptors is unknown. The sequencing input was blood, either unsorted or a sorted T cell fraction (not recorded which). The receptors stem from a male donor with ankylosing spondylitis.

This clonotype was found a few times. Here the CDR3 DNA reads TGCGCCAGCCGGGACAGGACAACGAACACCGGGGAGCTGTTTTTT. Its protein product is CASRDRTTNTGELFF. V gene TRBV10-2 combines with J gene TRBJ2-2; 8 bases are a match to TRBD1. The V and J ends lost 8 bases and 0 bases, in that order; junction bases with no gene match: 5. CDR3 length: 15 residues. Germline assignment: CDR1 WSHSY and CDR2 SAAADI.

Many counts were recorded for this clonotype. This chain connects TRBV20-1 to TRBJ1-5; D uncertain. Trimming shortened V by 3 bases and J by 0 bases, and 12 bases separated the two germline ends. The CDR3 totals 15 residues. Germline lookup yields CDR1 DFQATT and CDR2 SNEGSKA (reference sequence). The DNA of the CDR3 is TGCAGTGCTAGTCTCCGGGCCTCTAGCAATCAGCCCCAGCATTTT. It translates to CSASLRASSNQPQHF.

This clonotype was counted only a few times. This chain joins TRBV11-2 and TRBJ2-5, with 7 bases matching TRBD1. Germline trimming cut 5 bases from V and 5 bases from J; bases unmatched to any gene: 11. Per the germline V gene, CDR1 is SGHAT and CDR2 is FQNNGV. This CDR3 contains 15 residues. CDR3 sequence reads: CASSRQGPSGETQYF. The CDR3 region has the DNA TGTGCCAGCAGCCGACAGGGCCCATCAGGGGAGACCCAGTACTTC.

This clonotype was recorded a few times. V usage is TRBV20-1 and J usage is TRBJ1-1; 7 nucleotides line up with TRBD1. Germline-derived CDR1 and CDR2 are DFQATT and SNEGSKA (reference sequence). This CDR3 region has 15 residues. V shed 6 bases and J 1 base; nucleotides not matched to a gene: 11. CDR3 coding DNA: TGCAGTGCGGGGAAAAACAGGGGCGGGAACACTGAAGCTTTCTTT. Translated: CSAGKNRGGNTEAFF.

This clonotype was counted between two and nine times. The chain links TRBV3-1 to TRBJ1-2; possibly TRBD1 for D (5 bases). The CDR3 extends over 15 amino acids. Germline V gives CDR1 LGHDT, CDR2 YNNKEL (reference sequence). Between the trimmed V and J ends, which lost 0 bases and 7 bases, there was a span of 15 bases. CDR3 loop: CASSQDLTAFGGYTF. The CDR3 coding sequence is TGTGCCAGCAGCCAAGACCTGACAGCGTTCGGTGGCTACACCTTC.

This clonotype was observed a few times. V usage is TRBV27 and J usage is TRBJ1-1; a possible D gene is TRBD1 (5 bases). CDR1 MNHEY and CDR2 SMNVEV come from the germline V gene (reference sequence). The CDR3 is 13 residues long. The V end was cut by 6 bases, the J end by 2 bases, with 10 bases between. CDR3 in amino acids: CASSRVINTEAFF. The CDR3 DNA reads TGTGCCAGCAGCAGGGTGATAAACACTGAAGCTTTCTTT.

This clonotype appeared a single time. The chain recombines TRBV20-1 with TRBJ2-7; the D gene is possibly TRBD1 (5 bases). Germline CDR1 DFQATT, CDR2 SNEGSKA (reference sequence). V was shortened by 0 bases and J by 0 bases, with 15 bases between the two germline ends. This CDR3 comprises 16 residues. The CDR3 DNA sequence: TGCAGTGCTAGAGAGCCGTCAAGGGGAAGCTCCTACGAGCAGTACTTC. Its translation: CSAREPSRGSSYEQYF.

In its sample, this clonotype was seen a few times. V usage is TRBV20-1 and J usage is TRBJ1-6, with 7 bases matching TRBD1. Germline V gene sequence: CDR1 DFQATT, CDR2 SNEGSKA (reference sequence). V shed 5 bases, J shed 7 bases, and the junction held 5 bases outside the gene matches. The CDR3 spans 13 residues. DNA for the CDR3: TGCAGTGCTGTCCAGGGGGGGAATTCACCCCTCCACTTT. It encodes CSAVQGGNSPLHF.

This clonotype was counted only a few times. The rearrangement uses TRBV6-1 and TRBJ1-1; possible D gene TRBD1, 5 bases. This CDR3 is 12 amino acids long. Germline loops: CDR1 MNHNS, CDR2 SASEGT. The V end lost 10 bases, the J end lost 7 bases, and 16 bases lay between the germline ends. Here the CDR3 reads CANQPGRSEAFF. In DNA, the CDR3 is TGTGCCAACCAACCGGGACGTAGTGAAGCTTTCTTT.

This clonotype was seen more than once but under ten times. The chain joins TRBV5-1 to TRBJ2-5; D may correspond to TRBD1 or TRBD2 (5 bases each). Germline V gives CDR1 SGHRS, CDR2 YFSETQ. The CDR3 is made up of 16 amino acids. Deletions cut 4 bases from V and 3 bases from J, with 19 bases between. CDR3 sequence reads: CASSPPVGTAKETQYF. CDR3 in DNA: TGCGCCAGCAGCCCTCCCGTAGGGACGGCTAAAGAGACCCAGTACTTC.

V gene TRBV7-8 combines with J gene TRBJ2-7; tentative D call: TRBD2 (6 bases). The germline gives CDR1 SGHVS, CDR2 FQNEAQ. This CDR3 has 16 residues. V lost 1 base to trimming and J lost 3 bases, with 16 bases between them. CDR3 in amino acids: CASSLGYAGKSYEQYF. The CDR3 nucleotides read TGTGCCAGCAGCTTAGGCTATGCGGGGAAAAGCTACGAGCAGTACTTC. Based on the CDR3 plus reference TRBV7-8 and TRBJ2-7, the full variable domain is GAGVSQSPRYKVAKRGQDVALRCDPISGHVSLFWYQQALGQGPEFLTYFQNEAQLDKSGLPSDRFFAERPEGSVSTLKIQRTQQEDSAVYLCASSLGYAGKSYEQYFGPGTRLTVT.

This clonotype showed up just a few times. This chain links TRBV5-1 with TRBJ1-6; D perhaps matches TRBD1 (6 bases). CDR1 and CDR2 from the germline V gene are SGHRS and YFSETQ. V lost 4 bases to trimming and J lost 9 bases, with 23 bases between them. This CDR3 has 17 residues. Here the CDR3 reads CASSPRGGVRIFSPLHF. CDR3 DNA: TGCGCCAGCAGCCCCCGAGGGGGGGTTCGGATCTTTTCACCCCTCCACTTT.

This clonotype was observed at least ten times. The chain couples TRBV28 to TRBJ1-1; D remains unclear. Germline CDR1 reads MDHEN; CDR2 reads SYDVKM. V was clipped by 1 base and J by 1 base, with 10 bases between them. The CDR3 extends over 15 amino acids. The CDR3 region has the DNA TGTGCCAGCAGTTTATCCGCCCGGGGGAACACTGAAGCTTTCTTT. Protein sequence: CASSLSARGNTEAFF.

The chain combines TRBV6-1 with TRBJ2-2; D call uncertain. The CDR3 has 17 amino acids. Trimming stripped 5 bases from V and 5 bases from J, with 21 bases between. Per germline, CDR1 MNHNS and CDR2 SASEGT. CDR3 in amino acids: CASSPARTRTTTGELFF. In nucleotides, the CDR3 is TGTGCCAGCAGTCCCGCTCGAACGCGAACAACGACCGGGGAGCTGTTTTTT.

The chain is built from TRBV6-2 or TRBV6-3 and TRBJ2-1, with a possible D match to TRBD1 (6 bases). Germline V lookup: CDR1 MNHEY, CDR2 SVGEGT. This CDR3 comprises 14 residues. Trimming pared 6 bases from V and 7 bases from J, leaving 16 bases between. The CDR3 sequence: CASRRDAQGNEQFF. The CDR3 bases are TGTGCCAGCAGAAGGGATGCCCAGGGGAATGAGCAGTTCTTC.

This clonotype was seen only a few times. This chain links TRBV20-1 with TRBJ2-3, with TRBD2 identical over 10 bases. V lost 3 bases, J lost 0 bases, and 6 bases stayed unmatched. This CDR3 region has 16 residues. Germline V gene data show CDR1 as DFQATT and CDR2 as SNEGSKA (reference sequence). The CDR3 nucleotides are TGCAGTGCTAGCCTTAGCGGGGGGATGAGCACAGATACGCAGTATTTT. Translated, it gives CSASLSGGMSTDTQYF.

This clonotype was counted ten times or more. The chain couples TRBV20-1 to TRBJ2-7; D may be TRBD2 (6 bases). Deletions cut 4 bases from V and 3 bases from J, with 19 bases between. The CDR3 is 15 residues long. The germline V gene has CDR1 DFQATT and CDR2 SNEGSKA (reference sequence). This CDR3 is CSATKGTSKRYEQYF. The CDR3 nucleotides read TGCAGTGCTACCAAGGGGACTTCGAAACGCTACGAGCAGTACTTC.

This clonotype was detected many times. J is TRBJ2-1 and V is TRBV10-3; D unresolved. The CDR3 is 12 amino acids. V lost 2 bases, J lost 5 bases, and 4 bases lay in between. Germline-derived CDR1 and CDR2 are ENHRY and SYGVKD. The CDR3 DNA sequence: TGTGCCATCAGTGAGCGAAACAATGAGCAGTTCTTC. Protein sequence: CAISERNNEQFF.

The table lists this clonotype with a few counts. The chain couples TRBV19 to TRBJ1-1; 7 bases agree with TRBD1. CDR3 length: 15 amino acids. Germline CDR1 and CDR2: LNHDA and SQIVND (reference sequence). The J segment lost 4 bases and the V segment lost 5 bases, leaving 10 bases of the junction unmatched. CDR3 nucleotide sequence: TGTGCCAGTAGTGCTATGGGACAGCTACTCACTGAAGCTTTCTTT. Residues: CASSAMGQLLTEAFF.

This clonotype was seen more than once but under ten times. The CDR3 spells CASSPSLGLGSLSYEQYF. DNA for the CDR3: TGTGCCAGCAGTCCCAGCCTTGGTTTGGGCAGTCTCTCCTACGAGCAGTACTTC. The genes are TRBV28 and TRBJ2-7; no clear D gene. Trimming cost V 5 bases and J 0 bases, with 23 bases left between them. CDR1 is MDHEN and CDR2 is SYDVKM in the germline V gene. This CDR3 region has 18 residues.